A selection of T cell receptor beta chains follows, all from one sample in a study of T cells after yellow fever vaccination. MiXCR, run by TCRdb on the 5' RACE reads, gives a single entry per CDR3 protein. The sample yields around 300,000 distinct CDR3 sequences, about 4% seen once. Sequencing was performed on PBMCs, taken 5 days after the yellow fever booster vaccination. The receptor set was obtained from a man between 18 and 29 years old who received the YFV17D yellow fever vaccine. CDR3s include the opening cysteine and the closing phenylalanine or tryptophan. D genes are given only for firm matches. A clone size is listed for some rows: how often the clone was seen (once, few, many), or a class if it is expanded.

size,J,V,D,CDR3,DNA
many,TRBJ1-5,TRBV20-1,TRBD1,CSARKGARNQPQHF,TGCAGTGCTAGGAAGGGGGCGCGCAATCAGCCCCAGCATTTT
NA,TRBJ2-2,TRBV10-3,NA,CATSGVPVKAGELFF,TGTGCCACCTCGGGGGTGCCGGTCAAAGCCGGGGAGCTGTTTTTT
NA,TRBJ2-2,TRBV14,NA,CASSQGFWGVRAGELFF,TGTGCCAGCAGCCAAGGCTTCTGGGGAGTTCGCGCCGGGGAGCTGTTTTTT
many,TRBJ1-1,TRBV6-2/TRBV6-3,NA,CASSYGTNTEAFF,TGTGCCAGCAGCTACGGGACGAACACTGAAGCTTTCTTT
few,TRBJ2-7,TRBV20-1,NA,CSASHVGGAYEQYF,TGCAGTGCTAGCCATGTGGGGGGCGCCTACGAGCAGTACTTC
few,TRBJ2-1,TRBV5-1,TRBD1,CASSLAGQVNNEQFF,TGCGCCAGCAGCTTGGCCGGACAGGTAAACAATGAGCAGTTCTTC
few,TRBJ1-6,TRBV6-2/TRBV6-3,NA,CASSYLRSPLHF,TGTGCCAGCAGTTACCTCCGTTCACCCCTCCACTTT
few,TRBJ1-6,TRBV20-1,NA,CSARDLQSSNSPLHF,TGCAGTGCTAGAGATTTGCAGTCGTCCAATTCACCCCTCCACTTT
many,TRBJ2-7,TRBV6-5,NA,CASSYGRGEQYF,TGTGCCAGCAGTTATGGACGGGGCGAGCAGTACTTC
few,TRBJ2-3,TRBV7-3,TRBD2,CASSSTGSGGTDTQYF,TGTGCCAGCAGCTCAACTGGTAGCGGGGGAACAGATACGCAGTATTTT
many,TRBJ2-1,TRBV5-1,TRBD2,CASSLDGLAGLDEQFF,TGCGCCAGCAGCTTGGACGGACTAGCGGGGTTGGATGAGCAGTTCTTC
few,TRBJ2-2,TRBV5-4,NA,CASSLGGSPGELFF,TGTGCCAGCAGCTTGGGAGGGTCCCCCGGGGAGCTGTTTTTT
NA,TRBJ1-1,TRBV9,NA,CASSVGTFNTEAFF,TGTGCCAGCAGCGTAGGAACCTTTAACACTGAAGCTTTCTTT
many,TRBJ1-2,TRBV5-6,NA,CASSFATPYGYTF,TGTGCCAGCAGCTTCGCAACACCCTATGGCTACACCTTC
NA,TRBJ2-2,TRBV7-3,NA,CASSLIPGTGELFF,TGTGCCAGCAGCTTGATCCCCGGGACCGGGGAGCTGTTTTTT
many,TRBJ1-3,TRBV11-2,NA,CASSQSHSGNTIYF,TGTGCCAGCAGCCAGAGCCACTCTGGAAACACCATATATTTT
NA,TRBJ2-3,TRBV5-1,NA,CASSLADGTDTQYF,TGCGCCAGCAGCTTGGCCGACGGGACAGATACGCAGTATTTT
few,TRBJ2-6,TRBV6-2/TRBV6-3,TRBD2,CASTKPELAGNSGANVLTF,TGTGCCAGCACCAAGCCGGAACTAGCGGGAAACTCTGGGGCCAACGTCCTGACTTTC
NA,TRBJ2-3,TRBV11-2,TRBD2,CASSRLAASTDTQYF,TGTGCCAGCAGCCGTCTAGCGGCGAGCACAGATACGCAGTATTTT
few,TRBJ2-1,TRBV6-1,NA,CASSVGVSSYNEQFF,TGTGCCAGCAGTGTGGGGGTAAGCTCCTACAATGAGCAGTTCTTC
many,TRBJ2-3,TRBV5-6,NA,CASSLAGVTDTQYF,TGTGCCAGCAGCTTGGCGGGGGTCACAGATACGCAGTATTTT
many,TRBJ2-4,TRBV11-2,TRBD1,CASSHGDSRNIQYF,TGTGCCAGCAGCCACGGGGACAGCCGGAACATTCAGTACTTC
NA,TRBJ1-2,TRBV6-2/TRBV6-3,NA,CASSYSPGEDRQGYTF,TGTGCCAGCAGTTACTCTCCAGGGGAGGACCGTCAAGGCTACACCTTC
few,TRBJ1-1,TRBV12-3/TRBV12-4,NA,CASRRPWGGGNTEAFF,TGTGCCAGCAGACGCCCCTGGGGGGGGGGAAACACTGAAGCTTTCTTT